The present entry profiles one T cell receptor (beta chain) with its context. The source of the sample is a study of blood T cell repertoires in COVID-19. There are 16 residues in the CDR3. V lost 8 bases, J lost 0 bases, and 17 bases lay in between. Germline assignment: CDR1 GTSNPN and CDR2 SVGIG (reference sequence). Sequenced by immunoSEQ multiplex PCR; TCRdb stores in-frame clones only, minus some. The sample yields about 190,000 clones, around 84% seen once. The specimen was peripheral blood. This rearrangement joins TRBV30 to TRBJ2-6; D not certain. The receptor was derived from a young man with active or convalescent COVID-19. This chain's CDR3 is CARTAEAHSGANVLTF. The CDR3 bases are TGTGCCCGCACCGCAGAGGCCCACTCTGGGGCCAACGTCCTGACTTTC.